This T cell receptor (beta chain) is drawn from a study of cytomegalovirus exposure and HLA in healthy donors. Looked up from germline, CDR1 is MNHNY and CDR2 is SVGAGI (reference sequence). The CDR3 covers 14 residues. V lost 2 bases to trimming and J lost 0 bases, with 7 bases between them. Overall study findings and caveats: Within a later analysis, the majority of CMV-associated TCR beta chains appeared HLA-restricted. Through in vitro validation, a few CMV-associated chains were shown to be specific for CMV antigens.

Healthy bone marrow donors supplied every sample. A word on this clone: Its antigen is still unknown.

The PCR made use of 60 Vbeta and 13 Jbeta primers. Assay used: immunoSEQ multiplex PCR; TCRdb lists only in-frame clones, some missing. The table includes 30,000 to 45,000 clones, 86% detected once. Material for sequencing was PBMCs. This receptor was taken from a middle-aged woman in good health and CMV-seropositive. V and J are TRBV6-6 and TRBJ2-5; D not certain. The CDR3 sequence is CASSYDKYQETQYF. The DNA of the CDR3 is TGTGCCAGCAGTTACGACAAGTACCAAGAGACCCAGTACTTC.